The 29 T cell receptor beta chains reported below all come from one sample, sequenced in a study of cytomegalovirus exposure and HLA in healthy donors. 13 Jbeta primers and 60 Vbeta primers were used for the PCR. Only in-frame clones appear in the TCRdb table, and some are missing; sequencing was by immunoSEQ multiplex PCR. Among over 95,000 clones listed, more than 65% were seen once. Material: PBMCs. Receptor source: a man aged 40-55 years in good health and CMV-seropositive.

As regards this clone: Germline is not matched at one junction end, which may reflect a read error. The chain is built from TRBV4-1 and TRBJ1-1; a weak D match, TRBD1 (5 bases). Germline values: CDR1 MGHRA, CDR2 YSYEKL. This CDR3 is 13 amino acids long. The CDR3 nucleotides are TGTGCCAGCAGCCCAAGTGTCAGGGCTGAAGCTTTCTTT. It encodes CASSPSVRAEAFF.

The chain carries TRBV2 and TRBJ1-6; no definite D call. The CDR3 has 15 amino acids. The V end was cut by 6 bases, the J end by 4 bases, with 13 bases between. CDR1 SNHLY and CDR2 FYNNEI come from the germline V gene. The DNA of the CDR3 is TGTGCCAGCAGCGACACACAGAGATATAATTCACCCCTCCACTTT. Residues: CASSDTQRYNSPLHF.

The chain joins TRBV11-2 to TRBJ2-1; TRBD1 is a possible D gene (6 bases). This CDR3 contains 13 residues. The germline gives CDR1 SGHAT, CDR2 FQNNGV. Trimming took 5 bases from V and 7 from J, leaving 12 bases between them. The CDR3 reads CASSIHRGNEQFF. CDR3 nucleotide sequence: TGTGCCAGCAGCATTCATAGGGGGAATGAGCAGTTCTTC.

This chain links TRBV2 with TRBJ2-3; 12 bases line up with TRBD2. Unmatched junction bases numbered 6, after V lost 6 bases and J lost 2 bases. The CDR3 runs to 16 residues. From germline, CDR1 is SNHLY and CDR2 FYNNEI. The CDR3 sequence: CASSRRTSGDTDTQYF. The CDR3, as DNA: TGTGCCAGCAGCCGAAGGACTAGCGGGGACACAGATACGCAGTATTTT. The whole variable domain, remainder taken from reference TRBV2 and TRBJ2-3, is EPEVTQTPSHQVTQMGQEVILRCVPISNHLYFYWYRQILGQKVEFLVSFYNNEISEKSEIFDDQFSVERPDGSNFTLKIRSTKLEDSAMYFCASSRRTSGDTDTQYFGPGTRLTVL.

The gene calls are TRBV6-6 and TRBJ1-5; D may be TRBD1 (6 bases). Trimming cost V 5 bases and J 0 bases, with 11 bases left between them. Germline V gene data show CDR1 as MNHNY and CDR2 as SVGAGI (reference sequence). CDR3 length: 15 amino acids. The CDR3 sequence: CASSEDSYSNQPQHF. As DNA, the CDR3 is TGTGCCAGCAGTGAGGACAGTTATAGCAATCAGCCCCAGCATTTT.

This chain uses TRBV5-4 with TRBJ2-6, with no clear D. Trimming took 4 bases from V and 0 from J, leaving 8 bases between them. Germline CDR1 and CDR2: SGHNT and YYREEE (reference sequence). The length of the CDR3 is 15 residues. CDR3 DNA sequence: TGTGCCAGCAGCCTCTCGTCCTCTGGGGCCAACGTCCTGACTTTC. Protein product: CASSLSSSGANVLTF. Full variable domain (missing parts from reference TRBV5-4 and TRBJ2-6): ETGVTQSPTHLIKTRGQQVTLRCSSQSGHNTVSWYQQALGQGPQFIFQYYREEENGRGNFPPRFSGLQFPNYSSELNVNALELDDSALYLCASSLSSSGANVLTFGAGSRLTVL.

The J gene is TRBJ1-1, the V gene TRBV30; D is possibly TRBD1 (6 bases). The CDR3 is made up of 14 amino acids. The ends were cut back, 3 bases at V and 1 base at J, with 12 bases in the middle. Germline loops: CDR1 GTSNPN, CDR2 SVGIG (reference sequence). The CDR3 reads CAWRSGQTNTEAFF. The CDR3 DNA reads TGTGCCTGGAGGTCCGGACAGACGAACACTGAAGCTTTCTTT. Full variable domain (outside the CDR3, taken from reference TRBV30 and TRBJ1-1): SQTIHQWPATLVQPVGSPLSLECTVEGTSNPNLYWYRQAAGRGLQLLFYSVGIGQISSEVPQNLSASRPQDRQFILSSKKLLLSDSGFYLCAWRSGQTNTEAFFGQGTRLTVV.

As regards this clone: A single base is all that separates this from a far larger clone, so a read error is likely. Other DNA sequences within the sample encode an identical CDR3. This rearrangement joins TRBV5-4 to TRBJ2-7, with TRBD2 as a possible D gene (5 bases). V lost 4 bases to trimming and J lost 5 bases, with 19 bases between them. CDR3 length: 15 amino acids. The V gene's germline CDR1 is SGHNT and CDR2 YYREEE (reference sequence). The CDR3 sequence is CASSQDIRGSDEQYF. The CDR3, as DNA: TGTGCCAGCAGCCAAGATATCCGGGGTTCTGACGAGCAGTACTTC.

The chain recombines TRBV29-1 with TRBJ2-3, with D possibly matching TRBD2 (5 bases). The CDR3 has 12 residues. Germline loops: CDR1 SQVTM, CDR2 ANQGSEA. V lost 5 bases to trimming and J lost 5 bases, with 11 bases between them. The chain's CDR3 is CSVRRAQDTQYF. For the CDR3, the DNA is TGCAGCGTTCGGCGGGCACAAGATACGCAGTATTTT.

The chain combines TRBV2 with TRBJ1-3; 11 nucleotides match TRBD1. The CDR3 totals 15 residues. J lost 2 bases, V lost 11 bases, and 8 bases had no gene match. Germline V CDR1 and CDR2: SNHLY, FYNNEI. The CDR3 DNA sequence: TGTGCCGGGCGGATGGGACAGGGGGCTGGAAACACCATATATTTT. It encodes CAGRMGQGAGNTIYF. Full variable domain (rest looked up from reference TRBV2 and TRBJ1-3): EPEVTQTPSHQVTQMGQEVILRCVPISNHLYFYWYRQILGQKVEFLVSFYNNEISEKSEIFDDQFSVERPDGSNFTLKIRSTKLEDSAMYFCAGRMGQGAGNTIYFGEGSWLTVV.

This clone showed up just a few times. The rearrangement links TRBV4-3 to TRBJ1-2; no firm D call. Germline CDR1 reads LGHNA; CDR2 reads YSLEER. Trimming shortened V by 0 bases and J by 9 bases, and 14 bases separated the two germline ends. The CDR3 runs 14 residues. The DNA of the CDR3 is TGCGCCAGCAGCCAAGATTCGGGAAGAGGGAGCTACACCTTC. It encodes CASSQDSGRGSYTF.

This rearrangement joins TRBV2 to TRBJ2-1; 9 positions agree with TRBD2. The CDR3 runs to 12 residues. Germline CDR1 is SNHLY and CDR2 is FYNNEI. Trimming at V came to 9 bases and at J to 8 bases, leaving 5 bases not matched to a gene. The CDR3 bases are TGTGCCAGTCGGCGGGGGGGCGATGAGCAGTTCTTC. Translation gives CASRRGGDEQFF.

This clone was observed once. The chain links TRBV28 to TRBJ1-2, with TRBD1 matching over 7 bases. Looked up from germline, CDR1 is MDHEN and CDR2 is SYDVKM. V trimming: 5 bases; J trimming: 2 bases; junction bases outside the gene matches: 5. The CDR3 spans 14 residues. The CDR3 sequence is CASSGQEINYGYTF. CDR3 DNA sequence: TGTGCCAGCAGTGGACAGGAGATCAACTATGGCTACACCTTC.

V and J are TRBV12-1 and TRBJ2-4; the table names TRBD2, a call not compared with the DNA. TRBV12-1 is noted as a pseudogene. This CDR3 has 15 amino acids. CDR3 bases: TGTGCCAGCAGCCGAGCGGGGATAGCCAAAAACATTCAGTACTTC. Translated, it gives CASSRAGIAKNIQYF.

This clone has only a few counts. The V call is TRBV7-9, the J call TRBJ2-3; D is uncertain. Germline values: CDR1 SEHNR, CDR2 FQNEAQ (reference sequence). The length of the CDR3 is 14 residues. V was trimmed by 3 bases and J by 2 bases, leaving 9 bases between them. The DNA of the CDR3 is TGTGCCAGCAGCTTCTCGGGTTTCACAGATACGCAGTATTTT. This sequence encodes CASSFSGFTDTQYF.

This clone was picked up a small number of times. The rearrangement joins TRBV7-2 to TRBJ2-5; perhaps TRBD1 as D (6 bases). Germline V gene data show CDR1 as SGHTA and CDR2 as FQGNSA. This CDR3 spans 14 amino acids. Trimming shortened V by 6 bases and J by 1 base, and 12 bases separated the two germline ends. The CDR3 bases are TGTGCCAGCAGGTCACAGGGACCCCAAGAGACCCAGTACTTC. Protein: CASRSQGPQETQYF. Based on the CDR3 plus reference TRBV7-2 and TRBJ2-5, the full variable domain is GAGVSQSPSNKVTEKGKDVELRCDPISGHTALYWYRQSLGQGLEFLIYFQGNSAPDKSGLPSDRFSAERTGGSVSTLTIQRTQQEDSAVYLCASRSQGPQETQYFGPGTRLLVL.

The rearrangement joins TRBV27 to TRBJ1-2; TRBD1 matches 11 bases. The CDR3 length is 18 residues. CDR1 is MNHEY, CDR2 SMNVEV, per germline (reference sequence). V dropped 5 bases and J dropped 0; count of bases not matched to a gene: 11. CDR3 DNA: TGTGCCAGCAGTGGACAACCCGGGACAGGGGGAGCTAACTATGGCTACACCTTC. It yields the protein CASSGQPGTGGANYGYTF.

The chain combines TRBV27 with TRBJ2-5; 8 bases are shared with TRBD1. The V gene end was trimmed by 2 bases and the J gene end by 1 base; junction bases not matched to a gene: 3. The CDR3 loop spans 15 amino acids. Germline lookup yields CDR1 MNHEY and CDR2 SMNVEV (reference sequence). The CDR3 sequence is CASSLNTGGQETQYF. The CDR3 DNA reads as TGTGCCAGCAGTTTAAATACAGGGGGCCAAGAGACCCAGTACTTC.

The chain employs TRBV21-1 and TRBJ1-1; the D call TRBD1 from the table was never checked on the DNA. TRBV21-1 is a listed pseudogene. The CDR3 spans 15 residues. The CDR3 here is CASRIDRNPQEEAFF. The CDR3 DNA is TGTGCCAGCAGGATCGACAGAAACCCTCAGGAGGAAGCTTTCTTT.

The chain uses TRBV7-3 and TRBJ2-5; 11 nucleotides line up with TRBD2. From germline, CDR1 is SGHTA and CDR2 FQGTGA. CDR3 size: 15 residues. Unmatched junction bases numbered 7, after V lost 5 bases and J lost 5 bases. Here the CDR3 DNA reads TGTGCCAGCAGCCTACTAGCGGGGGCGGGGGAGACCCAGTACTTC. Protein sequence: CASSLLAGAGETQYF.

V and J are TRBV7-8 and TRBJ1-5, with D unresolved. Trimming removed 0 bases from V and 7 bases from J, with 7 bases in between. CDR1 is SGHVS and CDR2 is FQNEAQ in the germline V gene. The CDR3 totals 13 residues. The CDR3 DNA is TGTGCCAGCAGCTTAGCGGTCGGGCAGCCCCAGCATTTT. Its protein product is CASSLAVGQPQHF.

The chain employs TRBV10-3 and TRBJ2-1, with TRBD2 matching 8 bases. The junction had 6 bases not matched to a gene; V was cut back by 6 bases and J by 8 bases. Germline V gene lookup returns CDR1 ENHRY and CDR2 SYGVKD. This CDR3 region has 13 residues. CDR3 bases: TGTGCCATCAGCACGGGGGGGAGCGATGAGCAGTTCTTC. Encoded protein: CAISTGGSDEQFF.

This clone appeared a few times. The chain uses TRBV7-3 and TRBJ2-2, with TRBD1 matching 9 bases. This CDR3 has 17 amino acids. V dropped 1 base and J dropped 8; count of bases not matched to a gene: 11. Germline V gives CDR1 SGHTA, CDR2 FQGTGA. The CDR3 nucleotides are TGTGCCAGCAGCTTAAGAGGTCCCGGGACAGGGCCTGGGGAGCTGTTTTTT. Residues: CASSLRGPGTGPGELFF.

This clone has at least ten counts. The rearrangement links TRBV19 to TRBJ2-7; TRBD2 agrees at 7 bases. With 4 bases clipped from V and 3 bases from J, the junction kept 9 bases outside the gene matches. CDR3 length: 15 amino acids. The germline V gene has CDR1 LNHDA and CDR2 SQIVND (reference sequence). In nucleotides, the CDR3 is TGTGCCAGTAGTACCTCCTCTAGCGGATACTACGAGCAGTACTTC. It encodes CASSTSSSGYYEQYF.

The chain employs TRBV18 and TRBJ2-5; TRBD1 aligns across 9 bases. After removal of 3 bases from V and 5 bases from J, the junction contained 7 bases not matched to a gene. Germline V gives CDR1 KGHSH, CDR2 LQKENI. This CDR3 has 15 amino acids. CDR3 nucleotide sequence: TGTGCCAGCTCACCCGGGACAGGGCTTGAGGAGACCCAGTACTTC. It encodes CASSPGTGLEETQYF.

The V and J genes are TRBV4-1 and TRBJ2-2; TRBD1 agrees at 8 bases. V gave up 1 base and J gave up 8 bases; unmatched junction bases: 6. There are 15 residues in the CDR3. Germline CDR1 MGHRA, CDR2 YSYEKL. The CDR3 nucleotides read TGCGCCAGCAGCCAAGTACAGGGGGGAAGGGGGGAGCTGTTTTTT. Encoded protein: CASSQVQGGRGELFF.

This clone was observed a few times. This chain joins TRBV6-5 and TRBJ1-5; 10 nucleotides align to TRBD1. This CDR3 contains 14 residues. CDR1 is MNHEY and CDR2 is SVGAGI in the germline V gene. Trimming at V came to 6 bases and at J to 4 bases, leaving 3 bases not matched to a gene. The DNA for the CDR3 is TGTGCCAGCAGGGAGGGACAGGGGAATCAGCCCCAGCATTTT. Its protein is CASREGQGNQPQHF.

This sequence joins TRBV5-1 and TRBJ1-2; no definite D call. V lost 0 bases to trimming and J lost 5 bases, with 14 bases between them. CDR1 is SGHRS, CDR2 YFSETQ, per germline. CDR3 size: 15 residues. The CDR3, as DNA: TGCGCCAGCAGCTTGGGTGCATTGGCCTCGTATGGCTACACCTTC. It yields the protein CASSLGALASYGYTF.

This clone was seen just once. The chain links TRBV7-2 to TRBJ1-2; D is unclear. CDR3 length: 13 residues. The germline V gene has CDR1 SGHTA and CDR2 FQGNSA. Trimming took off 3 bases at V and 10 bases at J, with 15 bases between the two ends. In DNA form, the CDR3 reads TGTGCCAGCAGCTTCGACGGGGTTTTCGACTACACCTTC. Translated, it gives CASSFDGVFDYTF. The full variable domain, rest sourced from reference TRBV7-2 and TRBJ1-2, is GAGVSQSPSNKVTEKGKDVELRCDPISGHTALYWYRQSLGQGLEFLIYFQGNSAPDKSGLPSDRFSAERTGGSVSTLTIQRTQQEDSAVYLCASSFDGVFDYTFGSGTRLTVV.